This TCR beta chain stems from a study of cytotoxic CD8 clonotypes in ibrutinib-treated CLL. Study background: The patients comprised approximately eleven relapsed/refractory and roughly 15 treatment-naive cases, under 18 IGHV unmutated. The samples contained 250,000 to 300,000 productive templates on average. They also contained an average of 94,082 productive rearrangements. Response samples were taken after a median around 13 months of treatment, range 6 to 36.

Repertoires were generated with immunoSEQ multiplex PCR, while TCRdb's copy carries only in-frame clones and drops some. The sample has about 160,000 clones, about 84% seen once. Findings and limits, study-wide: Exceeding age-matched healthy donors, baseline clonality also tracked the counts of circulating CD8+ T cells.

The germline CDR1 and CDR2 sequences are KGHSH and LQKENI. The CDR3 contains 16 residues. The V gene lost 5 bases and the J gene lost 0 bases, with 14 bases spanning the gap. About this clone: Antigen unknown.

The TCR sequence derives from a human donor with chronic lymphocytic leukemia. The material was PBMCs, obtained after 24 months of ibrutinib treatment. This sequence joins TRBV18 and TRBJ1-3, with a possible D match to TRBD1 (5 bases). CDR3 sequence reads: CASSSHQGASGNTIYF. Written as DNA, the CDR3 is TGTGCCAGCTCATCTCATCAAGGGGCCTCTGGAAACACCATATATTTT.